Below are 14 T cell receptor beta chains sequenced from a single sample in a study of blood T cells in healthy people across ages. With a J-beta primer mix and a sample-barcoded 5' primer, a second PCR ran about 6 to 11 cycles. TCRdb re-called the 5' RACE reads with MiXCR, one entry per CDR3 protein. The sample gives about 780,000 distinct CDR3 sequences, 62% of which show up once; 25% to 30% is in the top ten. Sequencing used blood. The receptors were sampled from a young man in good health.

The chain has TRBV12-3 or TRBV12-4 and TRBJ2-7; TRBD1 agrees at 9 bases. CDR3 size: 13 residues. After removal of 4 bases from V and 6 bases from J, the junction contained 4 bases not matched to a gene. CDR3 loop: CASSYYRGLEQYF. CDR3 bases: TGTGCCAGCAGTTACTACAGGGGGCTCGAGCAGTACTTC.

The chain recombines TRBV7-2 with TRBJ2-7; 9 bases match TRBD1. CDR3 length: 16 amino acids. V lost 5 bases to trimming and J lost 4 bases; unmatched junction nucleotides: 12. Germline lookup yields CDR1 SGHTA and CDR2 FQGNSA. The CDR3 loop reads CASSIMSGQGFYEQYF. CDR3 in DNA: TGTGCCAGCAGCATAATGTCCGGACAGGGGTTTTACGAGCAGTACTTC.

This clonotype was recorded once. V is TRBV7-3 and J is TRBJ2-1; the D gene is possibly TRBD2 (5 bases). Germline V gene sequence: CDR1 SGHTA, CDR2 FQGTGA. V shed 6 bases and J shed 5 bases, with 17 bases lying between them. This CDR3 has 15 amino acids. Written as DNA, the CDR3 is TGTGCCAGCAGTCCCCTTGGAGGCAACAACAATGAGCAGTTCTTC. It encodes CASSPLGGNNNEQFF.

The chain links TRBV20-1 to TRBJ2-4; TRBD1 matches 10 bases. Germline trimming cut 6 bases from V and 9 bases from J; bases unmatched to any gene: 11. This CDR3 region has 14 residues. Germline CDR1 is DFQATT and CDR2 is SNEGSKA (reference sequence). CDR3 residues: CSAPPGRTGGIQYF. Here the CDR3 DNA reads TGCAGTGCCCCGCCCGGGAGGACAGGGGGCATTCAGTACTTC.

The count of this clonotype is one. A much larger clone differs from this one at a single base, so this may be a read error. The V call is TRBV20-1, the J call TRBJ2-5, with TRBD2 matching 7 bases. The CDR3 loop spans 15 amino acids. Looked up from germline, CDR1 is DFQATT and CDR2 is SNEGSKA (reference sequence). Trimming took 5 bases from V and 5 from J; bases not matched to a gene: 14. For the CDR3, the DNA is TGCAGTGCTGCCCCGGGGTTTGGGGGAGGGGAGACCCAGTACTTC. As protein: CSAAPGFGGGETQYF.

The chain links TRBV9 to TRBJ2-7; possibly TRBD2 for D (5 bases). There are 15 residues in the CDR3. V lost 0 bases and J 2 bases, leaving 12 bases between the germline ends. CDR1 is SGDLS, CDR2 YYNGEE, per germline. CDR3 sequence: CASSVAGSGPYEQYF. In nucleotides, the CDR3 is TGTGCCAGCAGCGTAGCGGGGTCAGGCCCCTACGAGCAGTACTTC.

V usage is TRBV20-1 and J usage is TRBJ2-1; tentative D call: TRBD2 (5 bases). V shed 0 bases and J shed 6 bases, with 21 bases lying between them. This CDR3 comprises 17 residues. Germline values: CDR1 DFQATT, CDR2 SNEGSKA (reference sequence). DNA of the CDR3: TGCAGTGCTAGAGATGGTAGTGGAGGACGGAGGCCCAATGAGCAGTTCTTC. Translation: CSARDGSGGRRPNEQFF.

The chain recombines TRBV7-9 with TRBJ2-7; no clear D gene. V lost 5 bases and J lost 9, with 20 bases in between. Germline V lookup: CDR1 SEHNR, CDR2 FQNEAQ (reference sequence). CDR3 length: 14 amino acids. The CDR3 DNA reads TGTGCCAGCAGCCTCACGTCCCTAAAAGACGGGCAGTACTTC. Its protein product is CASSLTSLKDGQYF.

The chain carries TRBV9 and TRBJ2-1, with D hard to call. Trimming cost V 3 bases and J 6 bases, with 10 bases left between them. The CDR3 totals 13 residues. Germline CDR1 reads SGDLS; CDR2 reads YYNGEE. In nucleotides, the CDR3 is TGTGCCAGCAGCGCAAATTCGCCCAATGAGCAGTTCTTC. This sequence encodes CASSANSPNEQFF.

The rearrangement links TRBV10-3 to TRBJ2-5; 8 bases fit TRBD1. The length of the CDR3 is 16 residues. With 2 bases clipped from V and 4 bases from J, the junction kept 9 bases outside the gene matches. CDR1 ENHRY and CDR2 SYGVKD come from the germline V gene. The DNA of the CDR3 is TGTGCCATCAGTGAGGACAGGGGTATCCCGGGAGAGACCCAGTACTTC. Translated, it gives CAISEDRGIPGETQYF.

The genes are TRBV28 and TRBJ2-7, with 8 nucleotides matching TRBD1. V lost 8 bases, J lost 3 bases, and 18 bases stayed unmatched. Germline V gene sequence: CDR1 MDHEN, CDR2 SYDVKM. The length of the CDR3 is 17 residues. CDR3 coding DNA: TGTGCCAGCTATCCAACCCTCCCGGGACAGGTTCTCTACGAGCAGTACTTC. As protein: CASYPTLPGQVLYEQYF.

V and J are TRBV6-5 and TRBJ2-3; no clear D gene. The CDR3 has 13 amino acids. Germline V gene data show CDR1 as MNHEY and CDR2 as SVGAGI. Trimming pared 7 bases from V and 2 bases from J, leaving 10 bases between. In nucleotides, the CDR3 is TGTGCCAGCACAGACTTTCCCACAGATACGCAGTATTTT. As protein: CASTDFPTDTQYF.

This clonotype was observed a few times. The rearrangement uses TRBV20-1 and TRBJ2-5, with 8 bases matching TRBD2. Germline-derived CDR1 and CDR2 are DFQATT and SNEGSKA (reference sequence). The J segment lost 5 bases and the V segment lost 2 bases, leaving 10 bases of the junction unmatched. The CDR3 runs 15 residues. The CDR3 sequence is CSARHREGSPETQYF. CDR3 bases: TGCAGTGCTAGACACCGGGAGGGCTCTCCCGAGACCCAGTACTTC.

The chain couples TRBV4-2 to TRBJ1-6; no reliable D call. The CDR3 has 16 residues. Trimming stripped 0 bases from V and 8 bases from J, with 14 bases between. Germline CDR1 LGHNA, CDR2 YNFKEQ. For the CDR3, the DNA is TGTGCCAGCAGCCAAGAGGCGCGCGTAGCGGATTCACCCCTCCACTTT. It encodes CASSQEARVADSPLHF.